The 27 T cell receptor beta chains presented below share a single source sample, sequenced in a study of T cells in Graves' hyperthyroidism and ophthalmopathy. The investigators amplified TCR beta CDR3 regions from RNA transcripts. First-round RT-PCR targeting the TCR CDR3 was performed with the HTBI primer set. In TCRdb, the multiplex PCR reads were re-called with MiXCR into one record per CDR3 protein. The sample yields 600,000 to 650,000 distinct CDR3 sequences, around 21% seen once. Sequenced sample: blood. The receptors shown here come from a man aged 25 to 40 with Graves' ophthalmopathy.

In this sample, this clonotype turned up a few times. This rearrangement joins TRBV20-1 to TRBJ2-2, with D uncertain. Germline CDR1 reads DFQATT; CDR2 reads SNEGSKA (reference sequence). The CDR3 consists of 12 residues. V dropped 6 bases and J dropped 6 bases, with 11 bases sitting between them. The CDR3 bases are TGCAGTGCGAGCAACAGTCCCGGGGAGCTGTTTTTT. Protein product: CSASNSPGELFF.

CDR3 residues: CASSGLAETSYEQYF. CDR3 DNA sequence: TGCGCCAGCAGTGGACTAGCGGAGACCTCCTACGAGCAGTACTTC. The chain has TRBV4-3 and TRBJ2-7; 10 nucleotides align to TRBD2. The CDR3 has 15 amino acids. CDR1 and CDR2 (germline): LGHNA, YSLEER. Trimming at V came to 6 bases and at J to 0 bases, leaving 5 bases not matched to a gene.

The CDR3 loop reads CASSLLGGDGSYGYTF. CDR3 nucleotides: TGTGCCAGCAGTTTATTAGGAGGGGATGGGAGCTATGGCTACACCTTC. J is TRBJ1-2 and V is TRBV28; weak D call: TRBD1 (5 bases). Trimming took off 1 base at V and 4 bases at J, with 16 bases between the two ends. The CDR3 runs to 16 residues. The germline V gene has CDR1 MDHEN and CDR2 SYDVKM.

The chain has TRBV9 and TRBJ1-1; D might be TRBD1 (5 bases). Germline CDR1 SGDLS, CDR2 YYNGEE. This CDR3 spans 14 amino acids. V lost 3 bases, J lost 7 bases, and 16 bases lay in between. The CDR3 DNA is TGTGCCAGCAGCGCGGGACTGGCGGGGGGTGAAGCTTTCTTT. It translates to CASSAGLAGGEAFF.

The V and J genes are TRBV19 and TRBJ2-1; the D is unclear. The CDR3 has 14 amino acids. Germline assignment: CDR1 LNHDA and CDR2 SQIVND (reference sequence). The V end was cut by 6 bases, the J end by 0 bases, with 9 bases between. In DNA form, the CDR3 reads TGTGCCAGTAGCATGGGGTACTCCTACAATGAGCAGTTCTTC. It encodes CASSMGYSYNEQFF.

This clonotype was seen a handful of times. This chain joins TRBV14 and TRBJ2-5, with 7 positions matching TRBD2. The CDR3 contains 15 residues. The germline gives CDR1 SGHDN, CDR2 FVKESK. The junction had 6 bases not matched to a gene; V was cut back by 3 bases and J by 2 bases. The DNA of the CDR3 is TGTGCCAGCAGCCACCGGGAGCGGGAACAAGAGACCCAGTACTTC. Protein sequence: CASSHREREQETQYF.

The chain has TRBV10-3 and TRBJ1-4; D possibly corresponds to TRBD1 (6 bases). Germline lookup yields CDR1 ENHRY and CDR2 SYGVKD. Trimming cost V 6 bases and J 11 bases, with 13 bases left between them. The CDR3 is 12 residues long. The CDR3 DNA reads as TGTGCCATCAGGGGACAAGAAGGGAAACTGTTTTTT. It is translated as CAIRGQEGKLFF.

This clonotype was detected ten times or more. The chain is built from TRBV5-1 and TRBJ2-2; 11 bases match TRBD2. Germline V gene data show CDR1 as SGHRS and CDR2 as YFSETQ. The CDR3 length is 15 residues. The V segment lost 4 bases and the J segment 5 bases; nucleotides outside the gene matches: 4. The CDR3 DNA is TGCGCCAGCAGCCCGGGACTAGCGGAAACCGGGGAGCTGTTTTTT. Encoded protein: CASSPGLAETGELFF.

This chain connects TRBV6-1 to TRBJ1-2, with TRBD1 as a possible D gene (6 bases). CDR1 and CDR2 from the germline V gene are MNHNS and SASEGT. The CDR3 consists of 14 residues. V was clipped by 3 bases and J by 8 bases, with 16 bases between them. CDR3 sequence: CASSERDKEYGYTF. The CDR3 DNA sequence: TGTGCCAGCAGTGAGCGGGACAAGGAGTACGGCTACACCTTC.

This clonotype was found many times. V and J are TRBV30 and TRBJ2-1; TRBD2 matches 12 bases. V shed 1 base, J shed 4 bases, and the junction held 11 bases outside the gene matches. The CDR3 runs 18 residues. CDR1 and CDR2 from the germline V gene are GTSNPN and SVGIG (reference sequence). The CDR3 sequence is CAWSAKLAGGFPYNEQFF. The DNA of the CDR3 is TGTGCCTGGAGTGCTAAACTAGCGGGAGGCTTTCCTTACAATGAGCAGTTCTTC. The full variable domain, rest sourced from reference TRBV30 and TRBJ2-1, is SQTIHQWPATLVQPVGSPLSLECTVEGTSNPNLYWYRQAAGRGLQLLFYSVGIGQISSEVPQNLSASRPQDRQFILSSKKLLLSDSGFYLCAWSAKLAGGFPYNEQFFGPGTRLTVL.

Many counts were recorded for this clonotype. The chain recombines TRBV11-2 with TRBJ2-3; 9 nucleotides agree with TRBD2. Germline V lookup: CDR1 SGHAT, CDR2 FQNNGV. After removal of 1 base from V and 4 bases from J, the junction contained 9 bases not matched to a gene. CDR3 length: 17 residues. CDR3 sequence: CASSLGGAGGSSDTQYF. The DNA for the CDR3 is TGTGCCAGCAGCTTAGGCGGAGCGGGAGGCTCCTCAGATACGCAGTATTTT.

V and J are TRBV10-3 and TRBJ1-2, with a tentative D call TRBD1 (5 bases). The germline CDR1 and CDR2 sequences are ENHRY and SYGVKD. The CDR3 loop spans 17 amino acids. V was pared by 2 bases and J by 4 bases, with 20 bases between. CDR3 protein: CAISEATGTVSGYGYTF. The CDR3 nucleotides are TGTGCCATCAGTGAGGCGACCGGGACGGTCTCGGGCTATGGCTACACCTTC.

This clonotype has at least ten counts. V gene TRBV28 combines with J gene TRBJ1-2; maybe TRBD1 (6 bases). The CDR3 has 12 residues. Trimming removed 5 bases at V and 8 bases at J, with 12 bases between. Germline-derived CDR1 and CDR2 are MDHEN and SYDVKM. CDR3 DNA: TGTGCCAGCAGTGACAGGCCCTTAGGCTACACCTTC. Its translation: CASSDRPLGYTF.

The chain couples TRBV18 to TRBJ1-1; no reliable D call. CDR3 size: 18 residues. Per germline, CDR1 KGHSH and CDR2 LQKENI. With 0 bases removed from V and 0 bases from J, the gap between germline ends came to 17 bases. CDR3 in amino acids: CASSPPFSGLGMNTEAFF. CDR3 DNA sequence: TGTGCCAGCTCACCACCCTTCTCGGGCCTGGGGATGAACACTGAAGCTTTCTTT.

The chain joins TRBV28 to TRBJ2-7, with 9 positions matching TRBD1. J lost 0 bases, V lost 6 bases, and 6 bases had no gene match. The CDR3 has 15 residues. CDR1 is MDHEN and CDR2 is SYDVKM in the germline V gene. CDR3 sequence reads: CASRGQGYPSYEQYF. In DNA form, the CDR3 reads TGTGCCAGCAGAGGACAGGGGTACCCCTCCTACGAGCAGTACTTC. Full variable domain (outside the CDR3, taken from reference TRBV28 and TRBJ2-7): DVKVTQSSRYLVKRTGEKVFLECVQDMDHENMFWYRQDPGLGLRLIYFSYDVKMKEKGDIPEGYSVSREKKERFSLILESASTNQTSMYLCASRGQGYPSYEQYFGPGTRLTVT.

V is TRBV27 and J is TRBJ2-1; 13 bases agree with TRBD2. The germline CDR1 and CDR2 sequences are MNHEY and SMNVEV (reference sequence). The V gene end was trimmed by 6 bases and the J gene end by 6 bases; junction bases not matched to a gene: 5. The CDR3 length is 15 residues. CDR3 in amino acids: CASSWTSGSFNEQFF. In DNA, the CDR3 is TGTGCCAGCAGCTGGACTAGCGGGAGCTTCAATGAGCAGTTCTTC.

This clonotype showed up just a few times. The chain combines TRBV19 with TRBJ2-3, with D perhaps TRBD2 (6 bases). With 3 bases removed from V and 2 bases from J, the gap between germline ends came to 12 bases. From germline, CDR1 is LNHDA and CDR2 SQIVND (reference sequence). This CDR3 comprises 15 residues. CDR3 DNA: TGTGCCAGTAGTATCGGCGGGACGGACACAGATACGCAGTATTTT. It translates to CASSIGGTDTDTQYF.

In the case of this clonotype: A much larger clone sits a single nucleotide away, making a read error possible. The chain is built from TRBV12-3 or TRBV12-4 and TRBJ1-5; D gene uncertain. The CDR3 totals 13 residues. The CDR3 DNA reads as TGTGCCAGCAGTTTTTTGAGCAGTCAGCCCCAGCATTTT. Its protein product is CASSFLSSQPQHF.

As DNA, the CDR3 is TGTGCCAGCAGTTTATCGGGGGCTGGCGGCTACACCTTC. Its protein product is CASSLSGAGGYTF. The V gene is TRBV27, the J gene TRBJ1-2, with D possibly being TRBD1 (6 bases). Between the trimmed V and J ends, which lost 0 bases and 8 bases, there was a span of 10 bases. The V gene's germline CDR1 is MNHEY and CDR2 SMNVEV (reference sequence). The CDR3 consists of 13 residues.

With respect to this clonotype: The junction departs from the called germline gene at one end, perhaps through a read error. The chain recombines TRBV5-1 with TRBJ2-5; 10 bases fit TRBD1. The germline CDR1 and CDR2 sequences are SGHRS and YFSETQ. The CDR3 has 16 amino acids. As DNA, the CDR3 is TGTGCCAGCAGCCTCCGGGACAGGGGATTCCAAGAGACCCAGTACTTC. This encodes CASSLRDRGFQETQYF.

This clonotype came up a few times. The chain carries TRBV4-1 and TRBJ1-4; 7 bases match TRBD1. V gave up 6 bases and J gave up 3 bases; unmatched junction bases: 7. The germline V gene has CDR1 MGHRA and CDR2 YSYEKL. This CDR3 contains 15 residues. In DNA, the CDR3 is TGCGCCAGCAGTCTCGCAGGGGGGGCTAATGAAAAACTGTTTTTT. This sequence encodes CASSLAGGANEKLFF.

Comments on this clonotype: Just one base apart from a much larger clone, this may be a read error. The chain is built from TRBV29-1 and TRBJ2-7; maybe TRBD2 (5 bases). Trimming removed 6 bases from V and 3 bases from J, with 9 bases in between. The V gene's germline CDR1 is SQVTM and CDR2 ANQGSEA. This CDR3 is 11 amino acids long. CDR3 coding DNA: TGCAGCGTGCGGGTCCTCTACGAGCAGTACTTC. It codes for CSVRVLYEQYF.

The rearrangement uses TRBV11-2 and TRBJ2-2; D is perhaps TRBD1 (6 bases). V was shortened by 7 bases and J by 3 bases, with 9 bases between the two germline ends. Germline V CDR1 and CDR2: SGHAT, FQNNGV. This CDR3 contains 13 residues. This CDR3 is CASTPGDTGELFF. The CDR3 DNA reads as TGTGCCAGCACACCAGGGGACACCGGGGAGCTGTTTTTT.

The CDR3 loop is CASSQDAAGATYEQYF. The DNA of the CDR3 is TGTGCCAGCAGCCAAGATGCAGCGGGAGCTACCTACGAGCAGTACTTC. The chain joins TRBV3-1 to TRBJ2-7, with 8 bases aligning to TRBD2. CDR3 length: 16 amino acids. Germline V gives CDR1 LGHDT, CDR2 YNNKEL (reference sequence). V was pared by 0 bases and J by 2 bases, with 6 bases of the junction left unmatched.

This clonotype was detected a few times. The V call is TRBV7-9, the J call TRBJ1-2, with TRBD1 matching over 8 bases. With V trimmed by 6 bases and J by 5 bases, 5 bases remained unmatched. Germline values: CDR1 SEHNR, CDR2 FQNEAQ (reference sequence). This CDR3 region has 13 residues. The CDR3 loop reads CASRGQEVYGYTF. The CDR3 region has the DNA TGTGCCAGCAGGGGACAGGAAGTATATGGCTACACCTTC.

The table lists this clonotype with a few counts. The chain recombines TRBV5-1 with TRBJ2-1; TRBD2 matches 8 bases. Germline CDR1 SGHRS, CDR2 YFSETQ. V was pared by 8 bases and J by 9 bases, with 13 bases of the junction left unmatched. There are 14 residues in the CDR3. The CDR3 bases are TGCGCCAGTTCCCCAGCGGGAGTAGCGGGTGAGCAGTTCTTC. Translating it yields CASSPAGVAGEQFF. The complete variable domain, with remaining parts taken from reference TRBV5-1 and TRBJ2-1, reads KAGVTQTPRYLIKTRGQQVTLSCSPISGHRSVSWYQQTPGQGLQFLFEYFSETQRNKGNFPGRFSGRQFSNSRSEMNVSTLELGDSALYLCASSPAGVAGEQFFGPGTRLTVL.

The V and J genes are TRBV28 and TRBJ1-3; 8 nucleotides agree with TRBD1. There are 17 residues in the CDR3. Trimming removed 5 bases from V and 3 bases from J; junction bases left unmatched: 12. The germline gives CDR1 MDHEN, CDR2 SYDVKM. The CDR3 DNA reads TGTGCCAGCAGTCGAAATCCGGGACAGGACGTTGGAAACACCATATATTTT. Its translation: CASSRNPGQDVGNTIYF. The entire variable domain, with the rest obtained from reference TRBV28 and TRBJ1-3, is as follows: DVKVTQSSRYLVKRTGEKVFLECVQDMDHENMFWYRQDPGLGLRLIYFSYDVKMKEKGDIPEGYSVSREKKERFSLILESASTNQTSMYLCASSRNPGQDVGNTIYFGEGSWLTVV.